The 32 T cell receptor beta chains given below trace back to one sample, sequenced in a study of T cells in localized non-small cell lung cancer. Libraries were prepared by immunoSEQ multiplex PCR; TCRdb keeps only in-frame clonotypes and omits some of them. The table lists roughly 19,000 clones, about 80% of them singletons. Sequenced here: peripheral blood, sampled before any cancer treatment. These receptors were collected from a man aged 35 to 70 with stage I lung adenocarcinoma.

In nucleotides, the CDR3 is TGTGCCAGCAGTCCAGGGGGCGCGAGGCAGTACTTC. Translation gives CASSPGGARQYF. The chain recombines TRBV28 with TRBJ2-7, with 8 positions matching TRBD1. Losses at the gene ends were 5 bases for V and 9 bases for J; bases not matched to a gene: 6. This CDR3 contains 12 residues. Germline CDR1 reads MDHEN; CDR2 reads SYDVKM.

The V call is TRBV4-1, the J call TRBJ2-5; 13 nucleotides match TRBD2. J lost 4 bases, V lost 2 bases, and 4 bases had no gene match. CDR1 MGHRA and CDR2 YSYEKL come from the germline V gene. The CDR3 covers 16 residues. In DNA, the CDR3 is TGCGCCAGCAGCCAACTAGGACTAGCGGGAGTAGAGACCCAGTACTTC. Encoded protein: CASSQLGLAGVETQYF.

This chain connects TRBV1 to TRBJ2-1; the tabulated D call, TRBD2, remains unverified against the DNA. TRBV1 is a known pseudogene. This CDR3 region has 19 residues. The CDR3 nucleotides read TGCACCAGCAGCCAAGTATTACGGGCGGGAGGAGAGTATGGCGATGAGCAGTTCTTC. This translates into CTSSQVLRAGGEYGDEQFF.

The chain uses TRBV7-3 and TRBJ1-1, with 8 positions matching TRBD1. Germline assignment: CDR1 SGHTA and CDR2 FQGTGA. The CDR3 loop spans 14 amino acids. Trimming removed 5 bases from V and 5 bases from J; junction bases left unmatched: 7. CDR3 residues: CASSPNRGWTEAFF. The CDR3 DNA reads TGTGCCAGCAGCCCAAACAGGGGGTGGACTGAAGCTTTCTTT.

This clone was recorded once. An end of the junction does not agree with germline; a read error may underlie this. The chain carries TRBV27 and TRBJ2-3; a possible D gene is TRBD1 (6 bases). This CDR3 spans 14 amino acids. CDR1 and CDR2 (germline): MNHEY, SMNVEV (reference sequence). Here the CDR3 reads CASSFGGGTNTQYF. The CDR3 DNA sequence: TGTGCCAGCAGTTTTGGGGGCGGCACAAATACGCAGTATTTT.

The chain uses TRBV19 and TRBJ1-1; no definite D call. V was clipped by 4 bases and J by 2 bases, with 11 bases between them. CDR3 size: 14 residues. Germline V gene data show CDR1 as LNHDA and CDR2 as SQIVND (reference sequence). As DNA, the CDR3 is TGTGCCAGTAGTACAGGCACATTAAACACTGAAGCTTTCTTT. Translation gives CASSTGTLNTEAFF. The variable domain in full, completed from reference TRBV19 and TRBJ1-1, reads DGGITQSPKYLFRKEGQNVTLSCEQNLNHDAMYWYRQDPGQGLRLIYYSQIVNDFQKGDIAEGYSVSREKKESFPLTVTSAQKNPTAFYLCASSTGTLNTEAFFGQGTRLTVV.

This clone has just a few counts. CDR3 sequence: CASSLDSLNQPQHF. In DNA form, the CDR3 reads TGCGCCAGCAGCCTGGACAGCTTAAATCAGCCCCAGCATTTT. This chain connects TRBV5-1 to TRBJ1-5, with TRBD1 as a possible D gene (6 bases). Germline V gives CDR1 SGHRS, CDR2 YFSETQ. Trimming cost V 4 bases and J 4 bases, with 12 bases left between them. CDR3 length: 14 residues. Full variable domain (rest looked up from reference TRBV5-1 and TRBJ1-5): KAGVTQTPRYLIKTRGQQVTLSCSPISGHRSVSWYQQTPGQGLQFLFEYFSETQRNKGNFPGRFSGRQFSNSRSEMNVSTLELGDSALYLCASSLDSLNQPQHFGDGTRLSIL.

The rearrangement links TRBV5-1 to TRBJ2-7; D call uncertain. This CDR3 contains 14 residues. V shed 5 bases and J shed 0 bases, with 12 bases lying between them. Germline V gives CDR1 SGHRS, CDR2 YFSETQ. The chain's CDR3 is CASRSSSTSYEQYF. As DNA, the CDR3 is TGCGCCAGCAGGAGTAGTAGTACCTCCTACGAGCAGTACTTC. Based on the CDR3 plus reference TRBV5-1 and TRBJ2-7, the full variable domain is KAGVTQTPRYLIKTRGQQVTLSCSPISGHRSVSWYQQTPGQGLQFLFEYFSETQRNKGNFPGRFSGRQFSNSRSEMNVSTLELGDSALYLCASRSSSTSYEQYFGPGTRLTVT.

The chain links TRBV19 to TRBJ1-1; unclear D gene. This CDR3 region has 12 residues. Germline CDR1 is LNHDA and CDR2 is SQIVND (reference sequence). The V gene lost 1 base and the J gene lost 5 bases, with 5 bases spanning the gap. The DNA for the CDR3 is TGTGCCAGTAGTATAGGCCAGACTGAAGCTTTCTTT. This encodes CASSIGQTEAFF.

The J gene is TRBJ2-1, the V gene TRBV11-2; D gene unclear. Germline loops: CDR1 SGHAT, CDR2 FQNNGV. The V and J ends lost 2 bases and 8 bases respectively, with 22 bases between them. CDR3 length: 17 amino acids. This CDR3 is CASSLWVAKGVRDEQFF. The CDR3 DNA is TGTGCCAGCAGCTTATGGGTAGCAAAGGGTGTAAGGGATGAGCAGTTCTTC.

The CDR3 region is CASSSRIGTGGTGTEAFF. In DNA, the CDR3 is TGTGCCAGCAGCTCTCGCATAGGGACAGGGGGCACCGGCACTGAAGCTTTCTTT. The V and J genes are TRBV7-8 and TRBJ1-1; the match to TRBD1 covers 12 bases. The ends lost 4 bases at V and 4 bases at J; junction bases unmatched: 13. The CDR3 sequence is 18 residues long. In germline, CDR1 is SGHVS, CDR2 FQNEAQ. The complete variable domain, with remaining parts taken from reference TRBV7-8 and TRBJ1-1, reads GAGVSQSPRYKVAKRGQDVALRCDPISGHVSLFWYQQALGQGPEFLTYFQNEAQLDKSGLPSDRFFAERPEGSVSTLKIQRTQQEDSAVYLCASSSRIGTGGTGTEAFFGQGTRLTVV.

The chain carries TRBV30 and TRBJ2-7; D not certain. Germline V CDR1 and CDR2: GTSNPN, SVGIG (reference sequence). Between the trimmed V and J ends, which lost 1 base and 4 bases, there was a span of 8 bases. There are 12 residues in the CDR3. The CDR3: CAWSGSGYEQYF. In nucleotides, the CDR3 is TGTGCCTGGAGTGGATCCGGGTACGAGCAGTACTTC.

The chain combines TRBV9 with TRBJ2-7, with TRBD2 matching over 9 bases. V lost 8 bases to trimming and J lost 6 bases; unmatched junction nucleotides: 9. This CDR3 region has 13 residues. Germline loops: CDR1 SGDLS, CDR2 YYNGEE. The CDR3 sequence: CASQGLAGSEQYF. The CDR3 DNA is TGTGCCAGTCAAGGGCTAGCGGGATCCGAGCAGTACTTC.

The rearrangement joins TRBV5-5 to TRBJ1-1; tentative D call: TRBD1 (5 bases). Trimming stripped 0 bases from V and 5 bases from J, with 8 bases between. The CDR3 consists of 13 residues. Germline assignment: CDR1 SGHKS and CDR2 YYEKEE (reference sequence). CDR3 sequence (DNA): TGTGCCAGCAGCTTGGGGGGGTTAACTGAAGCTTTCTTT. This sequence encodes CASSLGGLTEAFF. Complete variable domain (other parts from reference TRBV5-5 and TRBJ1-1): DAGVTQSPTHLIKTRGQQVTLRCSPISGHKSVSWYQQVLGQGPQFIFQYYEKEERGRGNFPDRFSARQFPNYSSELNVNALLLGDSALYLCASSLGGLTEAFFGQGTRLTVV.

The CDR3: CASSSGTSGRNEQFF. As DNA, the CDR3 is TGTGCCAGCAGTTCCGGGACTAGCGGGAGGAATGAGCAGTTCTTC. The chain uses TRBV6-6 and TRBJ2-1, with TRBD2 matching over 15 bases. The ends lost 4 bases at V and 7 bases at J; junction bases unmatched: 2. The CDR3 contains 15 residues. Germline V gene sequence: CDR1 MNHNY, CDR2 SVGAGI (reference sequence).

This clone was seen a single time. The rearrangement uses TRBV5-6 and TRBJ2-5, with D maybe TRBD1 (5 bases). The germline gives CDR1 SGHDT, CDR2 YYEEEE. The CDR3 spans 13 residues. V shed 2 bases and J shed 4 bases, with 9 bases lying between them. The DNA for the CDR3 is TGTGCCAGCAGCTTTCAGGGTGCAGAGACCCAGTACTTC. It codes for CASSFQGAETQYF. Full variable domain (outside the CDR3, taken from reference TRBV5-6 and TRBJ2-5): DAGVTQSPTHLIKTRGQQVTLRCSPKSGHDTVSWYQQALGQGPQFIFQYYEEEERQRGNFPDRFSGHQFPNYSSELNVNALLLGDSALYLCASSFQGAETQYFGPGTRLLVL.

The CDR3 sequence is CASSTGAPYEQYF. In DNA, the CDR3 is TGTGCCTCTTCTACAGGGGCGCCCTACGAGCAGTACTTC. The rearrangement joins TRBV30 to TRBJ2-7; 7 nucleotides line up with TRBD1. Germline-derived CDR1 and CDR2 are GTSNPN and SVGIG (reference sequence). V lost 7 bases to trimming and J lost 2 bases; unmatched junction nucleotides: 8. The length of the CDR3 is 13 residues. The full variable domain, rest sourced from reference TRBV30 and TRBJ2-7, is SQTIHQWPATLVQPVGSPLSLECTVEGTSNPNLYWYRQAAGRGLQLLFYSVGIGQISSEVPQNLSASRPQDRQFILSSKKLLLSDSGFYLCASSTGAPYEQYFGPGTRLTVT.

The chain couples TRBV14 to TRBJ2-1; either TRBD1 or TRBD2 may supply D (5 bases each). CDR1 and CDR2 (germline): SGHDN, FVKESK. This CDR3 contains 18 residues. V was cut by 2 bases and J by 0 bases, with 17 bases left in between. The CDR3 loop reads CASSQKFSAGTSYNEQFF. Here the CDR3 DNA reads TGTGCCAGCAGCCAAAAATTCTCAGCCGGGACCTCCTACAATGAGCAGTTCTTC.

The chain is built from TRBV10-3 and TRBJ1-3; D not resolved. Germline CDR1 ENHRY, CDR2 SYGVKD. The CDR3 runs to 14 residues. The V and J ends lost 6 bases and 0 bases respectively, with 9 bases between them. CDR3 in amino acids: CAIRDPSSGNTIYF. For the CDR3, the DNA is TGTGCCATCAGGGACCCGAGCTCTGGAAACACCATATATTTT.

V gene TRBV15 combines with J gene TRBJ2-5, with D unclear. The CDR3 has 15 amino acids. V gave up 0 bases and J gave up 2 bases, with 10 bases separating them. Per the germline V gene, CDR1 is LNHNV and CDR2 is YYDKDF (reference sequence). As DNA, the CDR3 is TGTGCCACCAGCAGAGATCGAAAGGTACAAGAGACCCAGTACTTC. It yields the protein CATSRDRKVQETQYF.

The genes are TRBV7-3 and TRBJ1-1, with 7 bases matching TRBD1. V lost 1 base to trimming and J lost 2 bases; unmatched junction nucleotides: 4. The CDR3 contains 15 residues. Germline values: CDR1 SGHTA, CDR2 FQGTGA. The CDR3 reads CASSLSGTANTEAFF. The CDR3 DNA sequence: TGTGCCAGCAGCTTAAGCGGGACAGCTAACACTGAAGCTTTCTTT.

The rearrangement joins TRBV7-9 to TRBJ2-3, with 8 bases lining up with TRBD2. This CDR3 contains 16 residues. J lost 4 bases, V lost 2 bases, and 8 bases had no gene match. The germline V gene has CDR1 SEHNR and CDR2 FQNEAQ (reference sequence). The CDR3 coding sequence is TGTGCCAGCAGCTTATTACGGGAGGGCCATGCAGATACGCAGTATTTT. Protein: CASSLLREGHADTQYF.

The J gene is TRBJ2-1, the V gene TRBV9; D may be TRBD1 (6 bases). V lost 2 bases and J lost 0, with 9 bases in between. Germline loops: CDR1 SGDLS, CDR2 YYNGEE. The CDR3 length is 15 residues. CDR3: CASSVRGSSYNEQFF. In DNA, the CDR3 is TGTGCCAGCAGCGTTAGGGGGAGCTCCTACAATGAGCAGTTCTTC.

This rearrangement joins TRBV29-1 to TRBJ1-1; possibly TRBD1 for D (5 bases). The ends were cut back, 7 bases at V and 3 bases at J, with 18 bases in the middle. In germline, CDR1 is SQVTM, CDR2 ANQGSEA. The CDR3 spans 14 residues. The CDR3 region is CSAGIQLGDTEAFF. Here the CDR3 DNA reads TGCAGCGCCGGCATTCAGCTGGGGGACACTGAAGCTTTCTTT.

The chain joins TRBV6-4 to TRBJ1-1, with a tentative D call TRBD1 (5 bases). The CDR3 totals 14 residues. Germline V lookup: CDR1 MRHNA, CDR2 SNTAGT. V was pared by 3 bases and J by 5 bases, with 13 bases between. For the CDR3, the DNA is TGTGCCAGCAGTGAGGCTCCAGGGCTAACTGAAGCTTTCTTT. This encodes CASSEAPGLTEAFF.

The V gene is TRBV5-1, the J gene TRBJ2-3; 13 nucleotides match TRBD2. Germline V gene data show CDR1 as SGHRS and CDR2 as YFSETQ. V gave up 4 bases and J gave up 6 bases; unmatched junction bases: 5. This CDR3 is built from 15 residues. CDR3 region: CASSLWTSGSDTQYF. As DNA, the CDR3 is TGCGCCAGCAGCCTTTGGACTAGCGGGAGTGATACGCAGTATTTT.

This rearrangement joins TRBV10-2 to TRBJ1-2; the match to TRBD1 covers 8 bases. The CDR3 length is 16 residues. The junction had 11 bases not matched to a gene; V was cut back by 3 bases and J by 5 bases. Germline V lookup: CDR1 WSHSY, CDR2 SAAADI. The CDR3 sequence is CASSDPADRGLYGYTF. The CDR3 DNA sequence: TGCGCCAGCAGTGACCCCGCCGACAGGGGCCTTTATGGCTACACCTTC.

This clone was counted a few times. The gene calls are TRBV14 and TRBJ2-6, with D perhaps TRBD1 (6 bases). The germline gives CDR1 SGHDN, CDR2 FVKESK. The CDR3 is 17 amino acids. V was shortened by 4 bases and J by 3 bases, with 16 bases between the two germline ends. Here the CDR3 DNA reads TGTGCCAGCAGCCGAGAAGGACAGAACTTTGGGGCCAACGTCCTGACTTTC. Its translation: CASSREGQNFGANVLTF.

This clone was detected once. The V gene is TRBV4-1, the J gene TRBJ2-7; D is perhaps TRBD1 or TRBD2 (5 bases each). The germline V gene has CDR1 MGHRA and CDR2 YSYEKL. CDR3 length equals 14 residues. Trimming took 3 bases from V and 4 from J, leaving 13 bases between them. Written as DNA, the CDR3 is TGCGCCAGCAGCCAGGACCCCAGGGAGTACGAGCAGTACTTC. Its protein product is CASSQDPREYEQYF.

The rearrangement joins TRBV4-2 to TRBJ2-5, with 9 bases that match TRBD1. This CDR3 region has 14 residues. V was clipped by 4 bases and J by 3 bases; unmatched bases: 3. Germline CDR1 and CDR2: LGHNA and YNFKEQ. In nucleotides, the CDR3 is TGTGCCAGCAGCCGACAGGGGGGAGAAGAGACCCAGTACTTC. The encoded protein is CASSRQGGEETQYF.

The chain combines TRBV20-1 with TRBJ1-1; weak D call: TRBD1 (5 bases). Germline CDR1 is DFQATT and CDR2 is SNEGSKA (reference sequence). The CDR3 is 10 amino acids. The germline V and J ends were trimmed by 3 bases and 8 bases, with 7 bases remaining between them. CDR3 sequence: CSASRGEAFF. As DNA, the CDR3 is TGCAGTGCTAGTCGGGGGGAAGCTTTCTTT.

The chain links TRBV7-9 to TRBJ1-1; D is perhaps TRBD1 (5 bases). V lost 6 bases and J 6 bases, leaving 17 bases between the germline ends. Germline V lookup: CDR1 SEHNR, CDR2 FQNEAQ (reference sequence). The CDR3 is 14 residues long. The CDR3 nucleotides are TGTGCCAGCAGTTCAGGGCTAACGTTATCTGAAGCTTTCTTT. Translated, it gives CASSSGLTLSEAFF.